One sample yielded the 7 T cell receptor beta chains listed below, sequenced in a study of vaccination and CD4 T cells after COVID-19. Indicated time point: late sampling 161 to 241 days after vaccination in a few convalescent patients. Sample treatment: roughly ten-day PBMC culture with coronavirus spike peptide pools or control peptides (ViraFEST assay). With the Oncomine TCR Beta short-read assay, DNA from cultured CD4+ T cells was sequenced. TCRdb analysed the PCR reads with MiXCR anew, one entry per CDR3 protein. The data contain 20,000 to 25,000 distinct CDR3 sequences, roughly two fifths of them singletons. These TCRs' antigens remain unknown. The source was CD4+ T cells from blood, cultured in vitro, collected about 7 months after SARS-CoV-2 vaccination. Source of these receptors: a human donor who had recovered from COVID-19.

This rearrangement joins TRBV19 to TRBJ1-5; the D is unclear. Germline CDR1 LNHDA, CDR2 SQIVND (reference sequence). Trimming removed 3 bases at V and 9 bases at J, with 18 bases between. The CDR3 totals 15 residues. The CDR3 nucleotides are TGTGCCAGTAGTATTCCCGGGAGCCGATTGTGGCCCCAGCATTTT. Translating it yields CASSIPGSRLWPQHF.

This clonotype was recorded a few times. The gene calls are TRBV6-5 and TRBJ1-5, with D unresolved. This CDR3 is built from 15 residues. The V gene lost 0 bases and the J gene lost 2 bases, with 8 bases spanning the gap. Germline CDR1 and CDR2: MNHEY and SVGAGI. The DNA for the CDR3 is TGTGCCAGCAGTTACTCGGGGAGAGGCAATCAGCCCCAGCATTTT. Its translation: CASSYSGRGNQPQHF.

This rearrangement joins TRBV20-1 to TRBJ2-5; no reliable D call. V lost 5 bases and J lost 5, with 18 bases in between. The CDR3 spans 14 residues. Germline CDR1 is DFQATT and CDR2 is SNEGSKA (reference sequence). The CDR3 loop reads CSASTPVSAETQYF. CDR3 in DNA: TGCAGTGCTTCCACGCCAGTTTCTGCGGAGACCCAGTACTTC.

This clonotype was counted a single time. The V gene is TRBV24-1, the J gene TRBJ2-1, with 8 nucleotides matching TRBD2. The trim removed 2 bases at V and 5 bases at J, leaving 13 bases unmatched. This CDR3 has 18 residues. The germline CDR1 and CDR2 sequences are KGHDR and SFDVKD. The CDR3 here is CATSDWSFAGGHHNEQFF. The CDR3 DNA reads as TGTGCCACCAGTGATTGGTCATTCGCGGGAGGACACCACAATGAGCAGTTCTTC.

The chain is built from TRBV7-3 and TRBJ2-1; a weak D match, TRBD2 (7 bases). The CDR3 spans 16 residues. V dropped 3 bases and J dropped 7 bases, with 19 bases sitting between them. Per the germline V gene, CDR1 is SGHTA and CDR2 is FQGTGA. The CDR3 protein is CASSFLGRGRWNEQFF. As DNA, the CDR3 is TGTGCCAGCAGCTTCCTCGGGCGGGGGCGATGGAATGAGCAGTTCTTC. Full variable domain (rest looked up from reference TRBV7-3 and TRBJ2-1): GAGVSQTPSNKVTEKGKYVELRCDPISGHTALYWYRQSLGQGPEFLIYFQGTGAADDSGLPNDRFFAVRPEGSVSTLKIQRTERGDSAVYLCASSFLGRGRWNEQFFGPGTRLTVL.

CDR3 sequence (DNA): TGTGCCAGCAGCTTATTCCCGATTGGGACAGGGGAAGCTAACTATGGCTACACCTTC. Protein sequence: CASSLFPIGTGEANYGYTF. The J gene is TRBJ1-2, the V gene TRBV7-3; 10 positions match TRBD1. Germline-derived CDR1 and CDR2 are SGHTA and FQGTGA. The CDR3 has 19 residues. J gave up 0 bases and V 2 bases, and 12 bases lay outside the gene matches.

V usage is TRBV7-9 and J usage is TRBJ1-1; 7 bases are shared with TRBD1. Germline CDR1 SEHNR, CDR2 FQNEAQ (reference sequence). The V gene end was trimmed by 6 bases and the J gene end by 4 bases; junction bases not matched to a gene: 11. The CDR3 consists of 15 residues. CDR3 nucleotide sequence: TGTGCCAGCAGATTGGGACAGACGGGGTCCACTGAAGCTTTCTTT. This encodes CASRLGQTGSTEAFF.